This T cell receptor (beta chain) derives from a study of T cell responses to AZD1222 COVID-19 vaccine. Notes on this clone: Its antigen is as yet unknown.

Between the trimmed V and J ends, which lost 3 bases and 2 bases, there was a span of 11 bases. This CDR3 is built from 14 residues. Looked up from germline, CDR1 is SGHAT and CDR2 is FQNNGV. Overall study results and limits: Females made up more of the donors, who were largely white British, and clonal diversity may have come out too low.

Profiling relied on immunoSEQ multiplex PCR, and the TCRdb table lists in-frame clones only, not all of them. The repertoire holds about 150,000 clones, with 70% to 90% as singletons. The gene calls are TRBV11-2 and TRBJ2-7; weak D call: TRBD1 (5 bases). Sample: peripheral blood, taken after recovery from COVID-19. The receptor's source is an adult who had recovered from COVID-19. The CDR3: CASSLTAQTYEQYF. The CDR3 DNA is TGTGCCAGCAGCTTGACAGCACAGACCTACGAGCAGTACTTC.